This T cell receptor beta chain was observed in a study of Graves' ophthalmopathy and Graves' hyperthyroidism. Study-wide results and limits: Among thyroid clonotypes expanded above 0.001 frequency, most also appeared in blood.

Amplified material comprised TCR beta CDR3 regions derived from RNA transcripts. Second-round multiplex PCR came after first-round RT-PCR with HTBI primers. MiXCR was run by TCRdb on the multiplex PCR reads, yielding one entry per CDR3 protein. Of 350,000 or so distinct CDR3 sequences listed, 17% were seen once; the top ten hold approximately 13%. Pregnancy or lactation, uncontrolled infections and other autoimmune diseases were grounds for excluding patients. Trimming cost V 2 bases and J 4 bases; bases outside gene matches: 2. Germline assignment: CDR1 DFQATT and CDR2 SNEGSKA (reference sequence). The CDR3 sequence is 14 residues long. Notes on this clonotype: Its cognate antigen is unknown.

Material for sequencing was peripheral blood. The source of this sequence is an adult man with Graves' ophthalmopathy. The chain recombines TRBV20-1 with TRBJ2-5; 12 bases are a match to TRBD2. The CDR3 here is CSARRLAGVETQYF. In DNA, the CDR3 is TGCAGTGCTAGAAGACTAGCGGGAGTAGAGACCCAGTACTTC.